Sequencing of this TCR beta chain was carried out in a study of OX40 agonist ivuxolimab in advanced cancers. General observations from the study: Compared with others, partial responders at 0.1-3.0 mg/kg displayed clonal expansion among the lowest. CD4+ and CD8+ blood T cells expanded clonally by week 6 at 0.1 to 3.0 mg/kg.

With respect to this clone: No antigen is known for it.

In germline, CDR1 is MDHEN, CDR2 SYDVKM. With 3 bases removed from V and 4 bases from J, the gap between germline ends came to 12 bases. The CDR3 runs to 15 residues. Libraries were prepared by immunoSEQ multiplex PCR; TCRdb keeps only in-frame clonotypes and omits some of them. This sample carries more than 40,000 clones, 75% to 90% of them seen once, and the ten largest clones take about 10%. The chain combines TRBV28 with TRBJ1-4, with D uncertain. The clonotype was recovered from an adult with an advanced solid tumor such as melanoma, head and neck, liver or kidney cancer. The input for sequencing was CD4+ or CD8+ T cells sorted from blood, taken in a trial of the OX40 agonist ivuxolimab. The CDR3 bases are TGTGCCAGCAGTTTCCCGACATCCGTTAATGAAAAACTGTTTTTT. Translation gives CASSFPTSVNEKLFF. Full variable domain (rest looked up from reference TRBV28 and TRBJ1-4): DVKVTQSSRYLVKRTGEKVFLECVQDMDHENMFWYRQDPGLGLRLIYFSYDVKMKEKGDIPEGYSVSREKKERFSLILESASTNQTSMYLCASSFPTSVNEKLFFGSGTQLSVL.